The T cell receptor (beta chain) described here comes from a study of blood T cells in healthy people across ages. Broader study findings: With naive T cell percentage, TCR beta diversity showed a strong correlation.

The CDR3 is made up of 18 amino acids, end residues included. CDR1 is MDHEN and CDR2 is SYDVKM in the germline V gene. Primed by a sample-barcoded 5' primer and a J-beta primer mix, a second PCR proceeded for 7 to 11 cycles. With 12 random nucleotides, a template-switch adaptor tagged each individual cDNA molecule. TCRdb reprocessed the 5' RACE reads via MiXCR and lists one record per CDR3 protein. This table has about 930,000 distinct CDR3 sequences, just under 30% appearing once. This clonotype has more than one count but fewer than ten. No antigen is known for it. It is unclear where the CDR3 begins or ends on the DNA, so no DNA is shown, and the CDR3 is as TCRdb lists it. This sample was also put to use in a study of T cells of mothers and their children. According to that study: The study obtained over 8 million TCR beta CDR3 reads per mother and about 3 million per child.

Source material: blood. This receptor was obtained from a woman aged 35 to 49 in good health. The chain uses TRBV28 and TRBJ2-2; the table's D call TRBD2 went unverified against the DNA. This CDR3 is CASSLLGSSGQPPGELFF.